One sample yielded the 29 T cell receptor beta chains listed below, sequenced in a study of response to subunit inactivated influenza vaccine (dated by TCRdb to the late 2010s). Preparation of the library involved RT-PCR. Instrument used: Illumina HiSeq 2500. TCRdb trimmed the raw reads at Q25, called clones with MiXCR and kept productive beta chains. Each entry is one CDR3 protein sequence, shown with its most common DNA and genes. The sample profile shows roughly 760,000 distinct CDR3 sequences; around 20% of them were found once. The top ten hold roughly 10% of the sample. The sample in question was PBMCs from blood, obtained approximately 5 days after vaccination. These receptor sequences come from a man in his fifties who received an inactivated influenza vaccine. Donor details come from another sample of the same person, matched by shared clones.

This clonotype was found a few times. CDR3 residues: CASSYARGTYEQYF. In nucleotides, the CDR3 is TGTGCCAGCAGTTACGCCAGGGGGACCTACGAGCAGTACTTC. The gene calls are TRBV6-5 and TRBJ2-7, with TRBD1 matching over 7 bases. Germline assignment: CDR1 MNHEY and CDR2 SVGAGI. The CDR3 sequence is 14 residues long. J gave up 2 bases and V 2 bases, and 3 bases lay outside the gene matches.

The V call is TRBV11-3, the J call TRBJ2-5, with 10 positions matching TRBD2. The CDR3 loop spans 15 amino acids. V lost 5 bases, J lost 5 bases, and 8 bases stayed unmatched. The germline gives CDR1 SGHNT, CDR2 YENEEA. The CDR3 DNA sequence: TGTGCCAGCAGCCAACTCAAAGCGGGAGGGGAGACCCAGTACTTC. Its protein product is CASSQLKAGGETQYF.

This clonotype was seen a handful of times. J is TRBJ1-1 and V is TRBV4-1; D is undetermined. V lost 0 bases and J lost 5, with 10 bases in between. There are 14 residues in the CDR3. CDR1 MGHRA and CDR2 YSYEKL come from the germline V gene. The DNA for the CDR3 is TGCGCCAGCAGCCAAGAGGTGCGCGGAACTGAAGCTTTCTTT. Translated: CASSQEVRGTEAFF.

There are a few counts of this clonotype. DNA of the CDR3: TGTGCCAGCAGCTTAGAATGGGAAGCGGGGGGCTCCTACGAGCAGTACTTC. Translating gives CASSLEWEAGGSYEQYF. This chain connects TRBV7-8 to TRBJ2-7, with 9 bases fitting TRBD2. In germline, CDR1 is SGHVS, CDR2 FQNEAQ. V lost 1 base and J lost 0; bases outside the gene matches: 7. CDR3 length: 17 amino acids.

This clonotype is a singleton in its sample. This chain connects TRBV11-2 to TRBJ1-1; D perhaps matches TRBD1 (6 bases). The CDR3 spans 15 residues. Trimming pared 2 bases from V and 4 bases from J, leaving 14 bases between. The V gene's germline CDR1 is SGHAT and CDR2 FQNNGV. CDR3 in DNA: TGTGCCAGCAGCTTATCCCAGGGGATGGGCACTGAAGCTTTCTTT. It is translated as CASSLSQGMGTEAFF.

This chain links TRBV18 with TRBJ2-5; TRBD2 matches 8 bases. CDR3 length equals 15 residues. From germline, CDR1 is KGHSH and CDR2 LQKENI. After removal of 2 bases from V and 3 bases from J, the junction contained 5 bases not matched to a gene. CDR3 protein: CASSPFQLAEETQYF. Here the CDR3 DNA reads TGTGCCAGCTCACCATTTCAACTAGCGGAAGAGACCCAGTACTTC. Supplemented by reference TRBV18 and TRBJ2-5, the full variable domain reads NAGVMQNPRHLVRRRGQEARLRCSPMKGHSHVYWYRQLPEEGLKFMVYLQKENIIDESGMPKERFSAEFPKEGPSILRIQQVVRGDSAAYFCASSPFQLAEETQYFGPGTRLLVL.

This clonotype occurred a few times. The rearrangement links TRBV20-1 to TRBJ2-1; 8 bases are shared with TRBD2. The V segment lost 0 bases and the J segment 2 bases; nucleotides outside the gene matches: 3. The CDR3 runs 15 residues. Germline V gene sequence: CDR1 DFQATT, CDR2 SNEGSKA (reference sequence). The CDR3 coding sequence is TGCAGTGCTAGAGATGGAGCGGGAGCCTACAATGAGCAGTTCTTC. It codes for CSARDGAGAYNEQFF.

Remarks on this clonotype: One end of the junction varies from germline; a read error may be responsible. The CDR3 is CASSTTGDYKEQFF. CDR3 nucleotide sequence: TGTGCCAGCAGCACGACAGGGGACTACAAGGAGCAGTTCTTC. The chain recombines TRBV12-3 or TRBV12-4 with TRBJ2-1; possible D gene TRBD1, 8 bases. The CDR3 has 14 residues.

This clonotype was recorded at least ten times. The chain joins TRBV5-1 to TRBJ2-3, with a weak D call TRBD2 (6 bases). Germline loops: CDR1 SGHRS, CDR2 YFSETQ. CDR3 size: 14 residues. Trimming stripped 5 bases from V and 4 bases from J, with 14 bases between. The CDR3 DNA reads TGCGCCAGCAGTTTTAACGGGGAGGCAGATACGCAGTATTTT. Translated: CASSFNGEADTQYF.

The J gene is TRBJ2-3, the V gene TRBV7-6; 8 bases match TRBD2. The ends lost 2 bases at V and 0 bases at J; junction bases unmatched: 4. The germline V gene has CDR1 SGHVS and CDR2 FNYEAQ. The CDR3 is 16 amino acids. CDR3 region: CASSLTASGSTDTQYF. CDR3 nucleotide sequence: TGTGCCAGCAGCTTAACGGCTAGCGGGAGCACAGATACGCAGTATTTT.

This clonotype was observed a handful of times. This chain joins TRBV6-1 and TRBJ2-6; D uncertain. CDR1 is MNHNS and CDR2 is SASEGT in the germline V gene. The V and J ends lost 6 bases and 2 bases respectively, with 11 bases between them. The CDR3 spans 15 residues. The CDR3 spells CASSRLGTGANVLTF. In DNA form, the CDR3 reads TGTGCCAGCAGCCGCCTGGGTACTGGGGCCAACGTCCTGACTTTC.

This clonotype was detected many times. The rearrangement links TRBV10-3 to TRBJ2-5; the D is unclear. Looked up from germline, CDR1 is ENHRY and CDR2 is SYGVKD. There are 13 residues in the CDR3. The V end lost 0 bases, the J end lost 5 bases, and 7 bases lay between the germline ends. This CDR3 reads CAISESFVETQYF. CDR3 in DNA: TGTGCCATCAGTGAGTCGTTTGTGGAGACCCAGTACTTC.

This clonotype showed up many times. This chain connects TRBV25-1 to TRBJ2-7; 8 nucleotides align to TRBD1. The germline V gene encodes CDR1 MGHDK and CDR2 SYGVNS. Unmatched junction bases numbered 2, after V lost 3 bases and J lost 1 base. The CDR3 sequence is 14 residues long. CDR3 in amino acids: CASSDRTGSYEQYF. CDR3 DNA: TGTGCCAGCAGTGACCGGACAGGGTCCTACGAGCAGTACTTC.

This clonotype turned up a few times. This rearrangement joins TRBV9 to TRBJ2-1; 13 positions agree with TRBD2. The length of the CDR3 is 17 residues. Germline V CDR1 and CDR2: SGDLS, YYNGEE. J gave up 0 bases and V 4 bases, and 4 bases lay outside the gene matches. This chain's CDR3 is CASSTSGRESSYNEQFF. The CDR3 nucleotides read TGTGCCAGCAGCACTAGCGGGAGGGAGAGCTCCTACAATGAGCAGTTCTTC.

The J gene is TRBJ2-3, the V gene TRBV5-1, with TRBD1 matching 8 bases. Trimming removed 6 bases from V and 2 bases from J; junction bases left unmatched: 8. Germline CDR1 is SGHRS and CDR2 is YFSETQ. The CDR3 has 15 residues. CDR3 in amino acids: CASTPQGVDTDTQYF. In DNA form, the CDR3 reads TGCGCCAGCACACCACAGGGGGTGGACACAGATACGCAGTATTTT.

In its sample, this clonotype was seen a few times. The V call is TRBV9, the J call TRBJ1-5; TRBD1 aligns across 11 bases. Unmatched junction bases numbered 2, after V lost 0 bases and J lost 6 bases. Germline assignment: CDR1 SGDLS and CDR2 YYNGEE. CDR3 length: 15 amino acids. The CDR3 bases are TGTGCCAGCAGCGTAGGGACAGGGGGCCTTCAGCCCCAGCATTTT. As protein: CASSVGTGGLQPQHF.

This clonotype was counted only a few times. The CDR3 region has the DNA TGTGCCAGCAGCCAGGGTAGGGGAACAGATACGCAGTATTTT. Its protein is CASSQGRGTDTQYF. The V gene is TRBV6-2 or TRBV6-3, the J gene TRBJ2-3, with a weak D call TRBD1 (5 bases). Germline CDR1 MNHEY, CDR2 SVGEGT. Between the trimmed V and J ends, which lost 6 bases and 3 bases, there was a span of 13 bases. This CDR3 is 14 amino acids long.

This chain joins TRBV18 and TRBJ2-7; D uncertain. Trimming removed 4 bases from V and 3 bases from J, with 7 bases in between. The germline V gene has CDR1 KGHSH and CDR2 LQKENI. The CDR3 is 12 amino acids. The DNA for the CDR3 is TGTGCCAGCTCACGCAACCTCTACGAGCAGTACTTC. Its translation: CASSRNLYEQYF. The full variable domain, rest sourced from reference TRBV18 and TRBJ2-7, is NAGVMQNPRHLVRRRGQEARLRCSPMKGHSHVYWYRQLPEEGLKFMVYLQKENIIDESGMPKERFSAEFPKEGPSILRIQQVVRGDSAAYFCASSRNLYEQYFGPGTRLTVT.

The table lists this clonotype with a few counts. The CDR3: CASSLAMVAGVPRETQYF. DNA of the CDR3: TGTGCCAGCAGCTTAGCGATGGTAGCGGGAGTCCCGAGGGAGACCCAGTACTTC. The rearrangement uses TRBV7-2 and TRBJ2-5, with TRBD2 matching 9 bases. V trimming: 0 bases; J trimming: 5 bases; junction bases outside the gene matches: 13. The CDR3 length is 18 residues. The germline V gene has CDR1 SGHTA and CDR2 FQGNSA.

The CDR3 sequence is CASSRVGGALPYEQYF. CDR3 DNA: TGTGCCAGCAGCAGGGTAGGGGGGGCATTACCCTACGAGCAGTACTTC. The chain is built from TRBV7-9 and TRBJ2-7; tentative D call: TRBD2 (7 bases). The CDR3 is 16 residues long. The germline gives CDR1 SEHNR, CDR2 FQNEAQ (reference sequence). With 5 bases removed from V and 2 bases from J, the gap between germline ends came to 19 bases.

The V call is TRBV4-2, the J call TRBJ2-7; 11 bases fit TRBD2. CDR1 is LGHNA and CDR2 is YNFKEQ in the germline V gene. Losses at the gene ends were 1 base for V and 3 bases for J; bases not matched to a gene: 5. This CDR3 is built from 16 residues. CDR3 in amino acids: CASSQGGLAALYEQYF. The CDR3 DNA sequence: TGTGCCAGCAGCCAAGGGGGACTAGCGGCCCTCTACGAGCAGTACTTC.

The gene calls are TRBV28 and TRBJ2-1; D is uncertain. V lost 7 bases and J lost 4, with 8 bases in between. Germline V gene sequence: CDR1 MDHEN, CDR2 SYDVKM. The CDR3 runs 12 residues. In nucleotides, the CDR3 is TGTGCCAGCAAAGAGGAGTACAATGAGCAGTTCTTC. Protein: CASKEEYNEQFF.

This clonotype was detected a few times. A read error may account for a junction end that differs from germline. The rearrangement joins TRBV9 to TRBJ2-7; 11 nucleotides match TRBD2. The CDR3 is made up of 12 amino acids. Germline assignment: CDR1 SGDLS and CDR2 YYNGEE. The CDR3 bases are TGTGCCAGCAGCGTAGTGACTAGCGGGACTTTATTC. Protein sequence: CASSVVTSGTLF.

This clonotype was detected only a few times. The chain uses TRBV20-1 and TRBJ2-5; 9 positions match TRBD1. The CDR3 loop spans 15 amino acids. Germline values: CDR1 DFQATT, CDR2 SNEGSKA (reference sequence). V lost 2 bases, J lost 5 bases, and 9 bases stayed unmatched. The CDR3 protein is CSARPNGQGRETQYF. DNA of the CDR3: TGCAGTGCTAGACCTAACGGACAGGGGCGCGAGACCCAGTACTTC.

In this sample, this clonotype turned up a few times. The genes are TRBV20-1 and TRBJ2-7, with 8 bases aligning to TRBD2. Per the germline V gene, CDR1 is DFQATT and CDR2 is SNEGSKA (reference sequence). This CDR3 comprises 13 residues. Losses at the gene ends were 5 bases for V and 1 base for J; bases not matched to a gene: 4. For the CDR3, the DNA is TGCAGTGCTGCCGGGACTAGTTCCTACGAGCAGTACTTC. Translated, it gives CSAAGTSSYEQYF.

The CDR3 reads CASSVGGGPGELFF. Written as DNA, the CDR3 is TGTGCCAGCAGCGTAGGAGGAGGGCCCGGGGAGCTGTTTTTT. The chain couples TRBV9 to TRBJ2-2; D possibly corresponds to TRBD2 (6 bases). Germline V gene data show CDR1 as SGDLS and CDR2 as YYNGEE. The CDR3 is made up of 14 amino acids. Trimming shortened V by 0 bases and J by 6 bases, and 9 bases separated the two germline ends.

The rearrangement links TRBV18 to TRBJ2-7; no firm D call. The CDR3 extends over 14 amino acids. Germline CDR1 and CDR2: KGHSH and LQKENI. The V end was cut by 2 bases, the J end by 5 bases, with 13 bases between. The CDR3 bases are TGTGCCAGCTCACCAAACACACGGGCCAACGAGCAGTACTTC. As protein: CASSPNTRANEQYF.

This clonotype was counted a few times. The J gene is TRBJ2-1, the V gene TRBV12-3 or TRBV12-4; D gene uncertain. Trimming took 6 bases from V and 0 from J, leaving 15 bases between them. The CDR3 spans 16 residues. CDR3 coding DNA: TGTGCCAGCAGCCTCCATTCTACGGTCTCCTACAATGAGCAGTTCTTC. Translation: CASSLHSTVSYNEQFF.

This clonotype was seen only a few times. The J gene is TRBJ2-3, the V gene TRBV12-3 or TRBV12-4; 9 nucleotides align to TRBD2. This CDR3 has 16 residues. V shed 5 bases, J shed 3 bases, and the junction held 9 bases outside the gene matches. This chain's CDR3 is CASSPPRSGGTDTQYF. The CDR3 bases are TGTGCCAGCAGTCCCCCCCGTAGCGGGGGAACAGATACGCAGTATTTT.